This passage covers 25 T cell receptor beta chains from one sample sequenced in a study of human T cells and chemical hapten exposure. One entry per CDR3 protein, called by TCRdb with MiXCR from the RACE reads. Of some 49,000 distinct CDR3 sequences listed, about 10% are singletons. Sample time point: patch test 1, 2 weeks after DPC sensitization. Treatment: therapeutic diphenylcyclopropenone sensitization with weekly scalp DPC. The material sequenced was whole blood, taken in connection with sensitization to the hapten diphenylcyclopropenone (DPC). These receptor sequences come from a woman in her fifties or sixties with alopecia areata. Some clones in this sample may be carry-over from other donors' samples.

This rearrangement joins TRBV11-3 to TRBJ2-1; D is unclear. The ends were cut back, 5 bases at V and 8 bases at J, with 19 bases in the middle. From germline, CDR1 is SGHNT and CDR2 YENEEA. This CDR3 contains 15 residues. For the CDR3, the DNA is TGTGCCAGCAGCATTTCTGGGCCTCATCGCCATGAGCAGTTCTTC. Encoded protein: CASSISGPHRHEQFF.

The sample holds many counts of this clonotype. The genes are TRBV2 and TRBJ1-2, with D unclear. V shed 6 bases and J shed 6 bases, with 17 bases lying between them. Germline V gives CDR1 SNHLY, CDR2 FYNNEI. The CDR3 covers 14 residues. The CDR3: CASRAGNPEDGYTF. The CDR3 coding sequence is TGTGCCAGCAGAGCCGGGAACCCCGAGGATGGCTACACCTTC.

This clonotype has at least ten counts. V gene TRBV11-2 combines with J gene TRBJ1-1, with 9 bases lining up with TRBD1. The V gene end was trimmed by 7 bases and the J gene end by 1 base; junction bases not matched to a gene: 4. The CDR3 consists of 14 residues. CDR1 is SGHAT, CDR2 FQNNGV, per germline. CDR3 in DNA: TGTGCCAGCACCGGGACAGGGCCGAACACTGAAGCTTTCTTT. It is translated as CASTGTGPNTEAFF. Filled out from reference TRBV11-2 and TRBJ1-1, the complete variable domain reads EAGVAQSPRYKIIEKRQSVAFWCNPISGHATLYWYQQILGQGPKLLIQFQNNGVVDDSQLPKDRFSAERLKGVDSTLKIQPAKLEDSAVYLCASTGTGPNTEAFFGQGTRLTVV.

This clonotype appeared many times. The chain couples TRBV11-2 to TRBJ2-1; D may correspond to TRBD1 or TRBD2 (6 bases each). The CDR3 spans 16 residues. The germline gives CDR1 SGHAT, CDR2 FQNNGV. V lost 5 bases and J lost 1, with 15 bases in between. CDR3 bases: TGTGCCAGCAGCCGAGGTGGGGGGCGATCCTACAATGAGCAGTTCTTC. Translation: CASSRGGGRSYNEQFF.

This clonotype was detected ten times or more. The chain couples TRBV7-2 to TRBJ1-4; the match to TRBD1 covers 7 bases. V trimming: 1 base; J trimming: 7 bases; junction bases outside the gene matches: 6. The germline CDR1 and CDR2 sequences are SGHTA and FQGNSA. CDR3 length equals 15 residues. The CDR3, as DNA: TGTGCCAGCAGCTTAGAAGGGACAGATAGTGAAAAACTGTTTTTT. It specifies CASSLEGTDSEKLFF.

This clonotype was counted at least ten times. The gene calls are TRBV4-3 and TRBJ1-5; D is ambiguous. Germline V gene sequence: CDR1 LGHNA, CDR2 YSLEER. The V end lost 0 bases, the J end lost 2 bases, and 14 bases lay between the germline ends. CDR3 length: 17 amino acids. The CDR3 loop reads CASSQDGYPWGNQPQHF. As DNA, the CDR3 is TGCGCCAGCAGCCAAGATGGGTACCCTTGGGGCAATCAGCCCCAGCATTTT.

This clonotype came up many times. V is TRBV5-6 and J is TRBJ2-5, with 7 bases matching TRBD2. With V trimmed by 4 bases and J by 3 bases, 12 bases remained unmatched. Germline CDR1 reads SGHDT; CDR2 reads YYEEEE. The CDR3 loop spans 16 amino acids. CDR3 DNA: TGTGCCAGCAGCCCGCCCTGGGGGGGGGTAAAAGAGACCCAGTACTTC. Its translation: CASSPPWGGVKETQYF.

This clonotype appeared a few times. The genes are TRBV6-5 and TRBJ2-1; 14 positions match TRBD2. The CDR3 contains 15 residues. The V gene end was trimmed by 6 bases and the J gene end by 8 bases; junction bases not matched to a gene: 6. From germline, CDR1 is MNHEY and CDR2 SVGAGI. This chain's CDR3 is CASRSGTSGSDEQFF. The CDR3 DNA reads TGTGCCAGCAGATCCGGGACTAGCGGGAGCGATGAGCAGTTCTTC.

The sample holds a few counts of this clonotype. The chain carries TRBV28 and TRBJ2-7; D assignment may be TRBD1 or TRBD2 (5 bases each). The CDR3 has 16 residues. V was shortened by 8 bases and J by 2 bases, with 22 bases between the two germline ends. CDR1 and CDR2 from the germline V gene are MDHEN and SYDVKM. Written as DNA, the CDR3 is TGTGCCAGCGGCCTGGTAAGGGGCCGGGGAACCTACGAGCAGTACTTC. Protein: CASGLVRGRGTYEQYF.

This clonotype has at least ten counts. This chain uses TRBV29-1 with TRBJ1-2, with 7 bases matching TRBD1. In germline, CDR1 is SQVTM, CDR2 ANQGSEA. This CDR3 contains 14 residues. V lost 3 bases, J lost 3 bases, and 7 bases stayed unmatched. The CDR3 DNA is TGCAGCGTTGAGAACAGGGGTGCAGACTATGGCTACACCTTC. This codes for CSVENRGADYGYTF.

This clonotype was detected ten times or more. This chain links TRBV27 with TRBJ2-5; D gene ambiguous. The CDR3 length is 14 residues. V shed 5 bases and J shed 7 bases, with 17 bases lying between them. Germline V gives CDR1 MNHEY, CDR2 SMNVEV (reference sequence). CDR3 DNA: TGTGCCAGCAGTACTCGGGCGGAGCTGCGGACCCAGTACTTC. Protein sequence: CASSTRAELRTQYF.

At least ten counts were recorded for this clonotype. V usage is TRBV25-1 and J usage is TRBJ2-7; D uncertain. This CDR3 spans 11 amino acids. The V end lost 6 bases, the J end lost 3 bases, and 6 bases lay between the germline ends. Germline loops: CDR1 MGHDK, CDR2 SYGVNS. CDR3 DNA sequence: TGTGCCAGCAGCAAAATCTACGAGCAGTACTTC. This codes for CASSKIYEQYF.

This clonotype was seen more than once but under ten times. The rearrangement uses TRBV28 and TRBJ2-5; D is ambiguous. Looked up from germline, CDR1 is MDHEN and CDR2 is SYDVKM. The V gene lost 5 bases and the J gene lost 7 bases, with 8 bases spanning the gap. This CDR3 spans 11 amino acids. CDR3 sequence reads: CASSTVVTQYF. CDR3 nucleotide sequence: TGTGCCAGCAGTACTGTGGTGACCCAGTACTTC.

The sample holds many counts of this clonotype. This chain joins TRBV28 and TRBJ2-1, with TRBD2 identical over 7 bases. CDR3 size: 18 residues. Germline lookup yields CDR1 MDHEN and CDR2 SYDVKM. The trim removed 6 bases at V and 4 bases at J, leaving 18 bases unmatched. The CDR3 loop is CASSLLKLRGRGYNEQFF. DNA of the CDR3: TGTGCCAGCAGCCTTTTGAAACTTAGAGGGAGGGGTTACAATGAGCAGTTCTTC.

Ten or more counts support this clonotype. J is TRBJ2-7 and V is TRBV7-2, with no clear D. Trimming took 5 bases from V and 4 from J, leaving 12 bases between them. CDR1 is SGHTA, CDR2 FQGNSA, per germline. The CDR3 is made up of 13 amino acids. The CDR3 region has the DNA TGTGCCAGCAGCCCAGATGGGTGGTACGAGCAGTACTTC. Residues: CASSPDGWYEQYF.

This chain links TRBV5-1 with TRBJ2-3; D possibly corresponds to TRBD1 (5 bases). The CDR3 loop spans 14 amino acids. Trimming removed 2 bases from V and 4 bases from J, with 11 bases in between. Looked up from germline, CDR1 is SGHRS and CDR2 is YFSETQ. The CDR3, as DNA: TGCGCCAGCAGCTTTTCTGGGGCCCCAGATACGCAGTATTTT. Translating it yields CASSFSGAPDTQYF.

This clonotype was picked up a small number of times. V gene TRBV12-3 or TRBV12-4 combines with J gene TRBJ2-1, with TRBD2 matching 7 bases. The CDR3 is 15 amino acids. J gave up 9 bases and V 2 bases, and 10 bases lay outside the gene matches. This CDR3 is CASSLRAGTPREQFF. Written as DNA, the CDR3 is TGTGCCAGCAGTTTAAGAGCGGGAACTCCGCGTGAGCAGTTCTTC.

This clonotype was seen at least ten times. This chain uses TRBV15 with TRBJ1-6, with unresolved D. Germline CDR1 reads LNHNV; CDR2 reads YYDKDF (reference sequence). The CDR3 spans 13 residues. Trimming cost V 6 bases and J 4 bases, with 7 bases left between them. CDR3 coding DNA: TGTGCCACCAGAGAAGGGTATAATTCACCCCTCCACTTT. The encoded protein is CATREGYNSPLHF.

This clonotype was seen at least ten times. The J gene is TRBJ2-1, the V gene TRBV10-2; D possibly corresponds to TRBD2 (6 bases). The germline V gene encodes CDR1 WSHSY and CDR2 SAAADI. This CDR3 contains 13 residues. V was trimmed by 2 bases and J by 10 bases, leaving 12 bases between them. This CDR3 is CASSEVWGGEQFF. In DNA form, the CDR3 reads TGCGCCAGCAGTGAGGTTTGGGGAGGCGAGCAGTTCTTC.

This clonotype was seen at least ten times. This sequence joins TRBV28 and TRBJ2-1; TRBD2 agrees at 7 bases. V lost 8 bases, J lost 7 bases, and 11 bases stayed unmatched. CDR3 length: 14 residues. From germline, CDR1 is MDHEN and CDR2 SYDVKM. This CDR3 is CASLGTTFWNEQFF. The CDR3 DNA reads TGTGCCAGCCTCGGGACTACCTTCTGGAATGAGCAGTTCTTC.

This clonotype was recorded a few times. This chain connects TRBV11-2 to TRBJ2-4, with D uncertain. V was cut by 5 bases and J by 0 bases, with 23 bases left in between. Germline CDR1 reads SGHAT; CDR2 reads FQNNGV. There are 19 residues in the CDR3. CDR3: CASSPRPGEMWGAKNIQYF. CDR3 sequence (DNA): TGTGCCAGCAGCCCCCGCCCCGGAGAGATGTGGGGAGCCAAAAACATTCAGTACTTC. The full variable domain, its missing parts supplied by reference TRBV11-2 and TRBJ2-4, is EAGVAQSPRYKIIEKRQSVAFWCNPISGHATLYWYQQILGQGPKLLIQFQNNGVVDDSQLPKDRFSAERLKGVDSTLKIQPAKLEDSAVYLCASSPRPGEMWGAKNIQYFGAGTRLSVL.

Concerning this clonotype itself: A much larger clone sits a single nucleotide away, making a read error possible. J is TRBJ2-2 and V is TRBV4-1; D unresolved. CDR1 is MGHRA, CDR2 YSYEKL, per germline. The CDR3 length is 14 residues. CDR3: CANSQEWQAGELFF. CDR3 sequence (DNA): TGCGCCAACAGCCAAGAATGGCAGGCCGGGGAGCTGTTTTTT.

This clonotype was observed many times. Germline and junction disagree at one end, which may indicate a read error. V gene TRBV25-1 combines with J gene TRBJ2-1; 15 bases match TRBD2. The CDR3 has 17 amino acids. Germline lookup yields CDR1 MGHDK and CDR2 SYGVNS. In nucleotides, the CDR3 is TGTGCCAGCAGTGAAGGATCCGGGACTAGCGGGAGGAATGGGCAGTTCTTC. Its translation is CASSEGSGTSGRNGQFF.

This clonotype was counted ten times or more. This chain connects TRBV5-1 to TRBJ1-5; a possible D gene is TRBD1 (6 bases). The CDR3 loop spans 15 amino acids. In germline, CDR1 is SGHRS, CDR2 YFSETQ. Trimming left V 4 bases short and J 0 bases short, with 11 bases between. The CDR3 here is CASSPQGGSNQPQHF. The CDR3 DNA follows: TGCGCCAGCAGCCCACAGGGAGGTAGCAATCAGCCCCAGCATTTT.

This clonotype was seen at least ten times. The chain links TRBV10-3 to TRBJ2-7; 8 positions match TRBD2. CDR1 is ENHRY, CDR2 SYGVKD, per germline. V trimming: 0 bases; J trimming: 2 bases; junction bases outside the gene matches: 3. This CDR3 is built from 15 residues. For the CDR3, the DNA is TGTGCCATCAGTGAGTCGCCGGGAGGGCCCTACGAGCAGTACTTC. Protein sequence: CAISESPGGPYEQYF.